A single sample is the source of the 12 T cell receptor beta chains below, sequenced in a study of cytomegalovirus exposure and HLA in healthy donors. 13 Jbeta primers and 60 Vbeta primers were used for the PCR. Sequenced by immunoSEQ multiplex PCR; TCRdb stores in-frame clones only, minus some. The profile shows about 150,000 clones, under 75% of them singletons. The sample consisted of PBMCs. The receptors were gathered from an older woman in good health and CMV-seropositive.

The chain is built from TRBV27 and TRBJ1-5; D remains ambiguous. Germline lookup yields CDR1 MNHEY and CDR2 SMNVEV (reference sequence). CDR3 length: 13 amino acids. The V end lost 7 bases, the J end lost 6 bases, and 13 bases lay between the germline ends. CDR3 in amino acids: CASKPAGTQPQHF. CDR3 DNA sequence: TGTGCCAGCAAACCTGCGGGTACTCAGCCCCAGCATTTT.

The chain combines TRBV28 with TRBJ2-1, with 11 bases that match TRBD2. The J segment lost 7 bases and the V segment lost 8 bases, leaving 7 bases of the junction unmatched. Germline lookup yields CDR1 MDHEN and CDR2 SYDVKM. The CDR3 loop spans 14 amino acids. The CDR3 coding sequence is TGTGCCAGCTCACTAGCGGGAGTCAGTAATGAGCAGTTCTTC. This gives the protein CASSLAGVSNEQFF.

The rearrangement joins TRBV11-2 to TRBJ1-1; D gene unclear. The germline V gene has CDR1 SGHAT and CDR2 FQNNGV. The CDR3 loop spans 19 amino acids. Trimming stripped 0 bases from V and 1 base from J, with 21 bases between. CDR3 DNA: TGTGCCAGCAGCTTAGATCGTGAGGCAGAACCGGCGGGGAACACTGAAGCTTTCTTT. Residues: CASSLDREAEPAGNTEAFF. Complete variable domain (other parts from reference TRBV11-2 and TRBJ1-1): EAGVAQSPRYKIIEKRQSVAFWCNPISGHATLYWYQQILGQGPKLLIQFQNNGVVDDSQLPKDRFSAERLKGVDSTLKIQPAKLEDSAVYLCASSLDREAEPAGNTEAFFGQGTRLTVV.

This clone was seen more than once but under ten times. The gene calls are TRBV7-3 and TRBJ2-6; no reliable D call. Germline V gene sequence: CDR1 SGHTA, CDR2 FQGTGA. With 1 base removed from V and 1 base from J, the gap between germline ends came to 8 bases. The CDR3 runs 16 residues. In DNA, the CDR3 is TGTGCCAGCAGCTTAAAAGGCGGTTCTGGGGCCAACGTCCTGACTTTC. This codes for CASSLKGGSGANVLTF.

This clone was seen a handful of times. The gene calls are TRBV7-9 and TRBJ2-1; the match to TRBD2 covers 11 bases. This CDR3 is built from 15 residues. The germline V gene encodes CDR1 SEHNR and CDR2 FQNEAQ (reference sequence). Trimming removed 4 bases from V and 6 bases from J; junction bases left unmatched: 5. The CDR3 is CASSSTSGSFNEQFF. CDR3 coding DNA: TGTGCCAGCAGCTCTACTAGCGGGAGTTTCAATGAGCAGTTCTTC.

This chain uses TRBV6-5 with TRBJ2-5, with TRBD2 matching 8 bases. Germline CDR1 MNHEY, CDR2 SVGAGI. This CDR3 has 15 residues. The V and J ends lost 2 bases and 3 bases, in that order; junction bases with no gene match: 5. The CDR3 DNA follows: TGTGCCAGCAGTTACCTGCGAGCGGGAGAAGAGACCCAGTACTTC. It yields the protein CASSYLRAGEETQYF.

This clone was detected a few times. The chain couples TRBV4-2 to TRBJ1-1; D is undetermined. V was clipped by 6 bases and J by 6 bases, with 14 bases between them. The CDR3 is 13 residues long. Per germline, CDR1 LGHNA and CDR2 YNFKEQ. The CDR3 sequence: CASSHGGNAEAFF. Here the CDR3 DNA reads TGTGCCAGCAGTCACGGCGGTAACGCTGAAGCTTTCTTT.

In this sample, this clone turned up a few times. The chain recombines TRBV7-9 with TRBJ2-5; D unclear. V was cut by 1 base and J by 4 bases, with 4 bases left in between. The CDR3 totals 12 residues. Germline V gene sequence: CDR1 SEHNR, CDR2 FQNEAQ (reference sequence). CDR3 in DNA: TGTGCCAGCAGCTTAGGACTAGAGACCCAGTACTTC. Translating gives CASSLGLETQYF.

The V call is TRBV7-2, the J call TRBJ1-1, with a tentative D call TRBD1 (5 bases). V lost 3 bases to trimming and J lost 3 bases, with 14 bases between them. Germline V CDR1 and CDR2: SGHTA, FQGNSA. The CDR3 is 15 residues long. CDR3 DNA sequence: TGTGCCAGCAGCTTTTCCCGTTGGGGGGACACTGAAGCTTTCTTT. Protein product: CASSFSRWGDTEAFF.

DNA for the CDR3: TGTGCCAGCAGCACCAGGGAAATGGCAGATACGCAGTATTTT. Translation gives CASSTREMADTQYF. The chain carries TRBV6-5 and TRBJ2-3; TRBD1 is a possible D gene (5 bases). Per the germline V gene, CDR1 is MNHEY and CDR2 is SVGAGI. The CDR3 length is 14 residues. Trimming removed 6 bases from V and 4 bases from J, with 14 bases in between.

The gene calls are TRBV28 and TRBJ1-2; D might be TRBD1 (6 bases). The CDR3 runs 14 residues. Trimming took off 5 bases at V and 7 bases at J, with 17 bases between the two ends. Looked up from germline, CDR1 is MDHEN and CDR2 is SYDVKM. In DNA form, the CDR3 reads TGTGCCAGCAGTCCCCGGGCAGGGGTTCGTGGCTACACCTTC. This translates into CASSPRAGVRGYTF.

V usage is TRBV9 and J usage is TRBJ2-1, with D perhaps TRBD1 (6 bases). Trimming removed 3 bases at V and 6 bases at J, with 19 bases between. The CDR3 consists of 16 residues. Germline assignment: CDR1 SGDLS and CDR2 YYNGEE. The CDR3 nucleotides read TGTGCCAGCAGCGGCGAACAGGGACCATGGGGCAATGAGCAGTTCTTC. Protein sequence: CASSGEQGPWGNEQFF. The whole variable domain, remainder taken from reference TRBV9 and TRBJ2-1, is DSGVTQTPKHLITATGQRVTLRCSPRSGDLSVYWYQQSLDQGLQFLIQYYNGEERAKGNILERFSAQQFPDLHSELNLSSLELGDSALYFCASSGEQGPWGNEQFFGPGTRLTVL.